These 20 T cell receptor beta chains were all obtained from the same sample, sequenced in a study of T-cell reconstitution after alpha-beta-depleted transplantation in children. The library targeted TCRbeta and was prepared with unique molecular identifiers. MiXCR, applied by TCRdb to the PCR reads, yields one record per CDR3 protein. The top ten clones hold 5.1% of a sample with 200,000 to 250,000 distinct CDR3 sequences, 9.7% of them seen once. The source was PBMCs from the stem cell graft donor, collected from the stem cell graft. These TCRs come from a human donor who donated a stem cell graft to a child with SCID.

This clonotype was picked up many times. The chain is built from TRBV2 and TRBJ2-3; 7 nucleotides match TRBD1. Germline-derived CDR1 and CDR2 are SNHLY and FYNNEI. The CDR3 runs 17 residues. The junction had 10 bases not matched to a gene; V was cut back by 4 bases and J by 0 bases. This CDR3 reads CASSGDSRPRSTDTQYF. For the CDR3, the DNA is TGTGCCAGCAGTGGGGACAGCCGGCCCCGTAGCACAGATACGCAGTATTTT.

Many counts were recorded for this clonotype. The chain employs TRBV5-6 and TRBJ1-2; weak D call: TRBD1 (6 bases). Germline CDR1 and CDR2: SGHDT and YYEEEE. CDR3 length: 15 residues. Deletions cut 7 bases from V and 4 bases from J, with 20 bases between. CDR3 bases: TGTGCCAGCGCCCGTCGTGGGGGGCGAAGCTATGGCTACACCTTC. Its translation is CASARRGGRSYGYTF.

Only a few counts were recorded for this clonotype. The chain carries TRBV6-4 and TRBJ1-2, with 7 bases lining up with TRBD1. Losses at the gene ends were 6 bases for V and 3 bases for J; bases not matched to a gene: 19. This CDR3 has 18 residues. From germline, CDR1 is MRHNA and CDR2 SNTAGT. This chain's CDR3 is CASSNPPGQTPSYYGYTF. CDR3 sequence (DNA): TGTGCCAGCAGCAACCCCCCGGGACAGACGCCGAGTTACTATGGCTACACCTTC.

This clonotype appeared a few times. The chain joins TRBV6-5 to TRBJ1-1; possible D gene TRBD1, 5 bases. The V end was cut by 0 bases, the J end by 4 bases, with 9 bases between. Germline CDR1 MNHEY, CDR2 SVGAGI. The CDR3 loop spans 14 amino acids. DNA of the CDR3: TGTGCCAGCAGTTACTCAGCAGGGTTCACTGAAGCTTTCTTT. It specifies CASSYSAGFTEAFF.

This rearrangement joins TRBV7-2 to TRBJ2-1; 15 nucleotides line up with TRBD2. The CDR3 is made up of 17 amino acids. CDR1 is SGHTA, CDR2 FQGNSA, per germline. V shed 3 bases and J 6 bases; nucleotides not matched to a gene: 6. CDR3 DNA sequence: TGTGCCAGCAGCTTCTTTCCGGGACTAGCGGGGGGCAATGAGCAGTTCTTC. Translated, it gives CASSFFPGLAGGNEQFF.

This clonotype was observed at least ten times. The gene calls are TRBV7-2 and TRBJ1-2, with a possible D match to TRBD1 (6 bases). CDR3 length equals 15 residues. Trimming left V 5 bases short and J 4 bases short, with 17 bases between. Germline V gene lookup returns CDR1 SGHTA and CDR2 FQGNSA. Here the CDR3 reads CASSAGPGHLYGYTF. DNA for the CDR3: TGTGCCAGCAGCGCGGGACCGGGACACCTCTATGGCTACACCTTC. Full variable domain (missing parts from reference TRBV7-2 and TRBJ1-2): GAGVSQSPSNKVTEKGKDVELRCDPISGHTALYWYRQSLGQGLEFLIYFQGNSAPDKSGLPSDRFSAERTGGSVSTLTIQRTQQEDSAVYLCASSAGPGHLYGYTFGSGTRLTVV.

This clonotype was recorded many times. V and J are TRBV9 and TRBJ1-4; D uncertain. The germline V gene has CDR1 SGDLS and CDR2 YYNGEE. CDR3 length equals 14 residues. Trimming pared 0 bases from V and 0 bases from J, leaving 3 bases between. The CDR3: CASSVEATNEKLFF. CDR3 nucleotides: TGTGCCAGCAGCGTAGAGGCAACTAATGAAAAACTGTTTTTT.

Ten or more counts support this clonotype. This rearrangement joins TRBV20-1 to TRBJ2-1; 11 bases are shared with TRBD1. J gave up 6 bases and V 0 bases, and 1 base lay outside the gene matches. Germline V CDR1 and CDR2: DFQATT, SNEGSKA (reference sequence). The CDR3 is 14 residues long. The CDR3 region is CSARDGTGGNEQFF. The CDR3 DNA sequence: TGCAGTGCTAGAGATGGGACAGGGGGCAATGAGCAGTTCTTC.

This clonotype was detected once. The chain joins TRBV29-1 to TRBJ1-2; TRBD1 aligns across 7 bases. J was trimmed by 5 bases and V by 7 bases; bases with no gene match: 4. The CDR3 runs 11 residues. Germline V CDR1 and CDR2: SQVTM, ANQGSEA. The DNA of the CDR3 is TGCAGCGGGACAGGCCAGTATGGCTACACCTTC. Its protein is CSGTGQYGYTF.

This clonotype was observed at least ten times. This chain uses TRBV5-6 with TRBJ2-1, with D hard to call. The CDR3 loop spans 11 amino acids. V lost 3 bases and J 9 bases, leaving 7 bases between the germline ends. CDR1 is SGHDT, CDR2 YYEEEE, per germline. The CDR3 DNA reads TGTGCCAGCAGCTCCGGCATTGAGCAGTTCTTC. Protein sequence: CASSSGIEQFF.

This clonotype appeared once. This sequence joins TRBV24-1 and TRBJ2-2, with D uncertain. The germline V gene encodes CDR1 KGHDR and CDR2 SFDVKD. This CDR3 is built from 15 residues. Trimming pared 3 bases from V and 6 bases from J, leaving 13 bases between. The CDR3: CATSDRRPNSGELFF. CDR3 nucleotides: TGTGCCACCAGTGATAGACGTCCCAATTCCGGGGAGCTGTTTTTT.

The sample holds many counts of this clonotype. The chain couples TRBV4-1 to TRBJ1-1, with a possible D match to TRBD1 (5 bases). The length of the CDR3 is 15 residues. V lost 2 bases, J lost 5 bases, and 15 bases lay in between. Germline V CDR1 and CDR2: MGHRA, YSYEKL. The CDR3 loop reads CASSQSTRWGTEAFF. The CDR3 DNA sequence: TGCGCCAGCAGCCAATCAACCCGCTGGGGGACTGAAGCTTTCTTT.

This clonotype was detected ten times or more. J is TRBJ2-1 and V is TRBV12-3 or TRBV12-4; the D is unclear. V dropped 4 bases and J dropped 6 bases, with 13 bases sitting between them. The CDR3 runs 14 residues. The chain's CDR3 is CASSSTSWGNEQFF. The DNA for the CDR3 is TGTGCCAGCAGTTCCACGTCTTGGGGCAATGAGCAGTTCTTC.

This clonotype was counted many times. The V and J genes are TRBV20-1 and TRBJ1-1, with D unresolved. Trimming removed 0 bases from V and 0 bases from J, with 20 bases in between. This CDR3 comprises 18 residues. The germline CDR1 and CDR2 sequences are DFQATT and SNEGSKA (reference sequence). In nucleotides, the CDR3 is TGCAGTGCTAGAGATCCCCGAGTCGGCTCTCTCATGAACACTGAAGCTTTCTTT. Translating gives CSARDPRVGSLMNTEAFF.

V and J are TRBV7-2 and TRBJ2-1, with D possibly matching TRBD2 (6 bases). The germline V and J ends were trimmed by 5 bases and 8 bases, with 13 bases remaining between them. The CDR3 totals 13 residues. The germline V gene has CDR1 SGHTA and CDR2 FQGNSA. The CDR3 protein is CASSRPWGDEQFF. The CDR3 DNA follows: TGTGCCAGCAGCCGGCCATGGGGGGATGAGCAGTTCTTC.

About this clonotype: A much larger clone is a single base away; this may be a read error. This chain connects TRBV5-1 to TRBJ2-6; TRBD1 might be the D (5 bases). This CDR3 region has 16 residues. Germline CDR1 is SGHRS and CDR2 is YFSETQ. The CDR3 loop reads CASSLIPGSGASVLTF. The CDR3, as DNA: TGCGCCAGCAGCTTGATCCCGGGCTCTGGGGCCAGCGTCCTGACTTTC.

This clonotype was detected many times. The chain uses TRBV18 and TRBJ2-7; D possibly corresponds to TRBD1 (6 bases). This CDR3 is built from 16 residues. Per germline, CDR1 KGHSH and CDR2 LQKENI. Trimming took off 3 bases at V and 0 bases at J, with 15 bases between the two ends. CDR3 bases: TGTGCCAGCTCACCCACAGCTACAGGGTTCTCCTACGAGCAGTACTTC. Its protein is CASSPTATGFSYEQYF.

This clonotype was seen a few times. Given a much more abundant clone one base away, this may be a read error. The chain is built from TRBV20-1 and TRBJ2-7; 9 nucleotides align to TRBD1. CDR1 and CDR2 (germline): DFQATT, SNEGSKA (reference sequence). The CDR3 is 17 residues long. The CDR3 region is CCAADPGTGKVSYEQYF. DNA of the CDR3: TGCTGTGCTGCGGACCCCGGGACAGGGAAGGTTTCGTACGAGCAGTACTTC.

In this sample, this clonotype turned up many times. This chain links TRBV12-3 or TRBV12-4 with TRBJ1-5; D gene ambiguous. V gave up 3 bases and J gave up 7 bases, with 13 bases separating them. The CDR3 totals 14 residues. The CDR3 spells CASSFSSIGQPQHF. The CDR3 DNA sequence: TGTGCCAGCAGTTTTTCGTCGATTGGACAGCCCCAGCATTTT.

This clonotype was found a few times. J is TRBJ1-3 and V is TRBV11-2, with a weak D call TRBD1 (5 bases). Germline-derived CDR1 and CDR2 are SGHAT and FQNNGV. Trimming removed 6 bases from V and 1 base from J, with 10 bases in between. This CDR3 has 14 amino acids. CDR3 residues: CASRPSGSGNTIYF. In DNA, the CDR3 is TGTGCCAGCAGACCCTCAGGGTCTGGAAACACCATATATTTT.